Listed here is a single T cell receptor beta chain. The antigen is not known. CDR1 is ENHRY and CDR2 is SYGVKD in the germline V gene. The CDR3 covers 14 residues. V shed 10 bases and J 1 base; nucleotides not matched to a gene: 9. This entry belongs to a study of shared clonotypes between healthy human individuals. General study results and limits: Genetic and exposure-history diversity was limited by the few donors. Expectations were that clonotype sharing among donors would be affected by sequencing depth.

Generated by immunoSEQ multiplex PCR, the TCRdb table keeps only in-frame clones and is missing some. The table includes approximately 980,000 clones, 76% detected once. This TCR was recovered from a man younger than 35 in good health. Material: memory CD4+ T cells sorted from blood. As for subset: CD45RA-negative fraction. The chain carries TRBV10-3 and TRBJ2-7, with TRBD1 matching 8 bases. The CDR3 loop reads CATHQGAASYEQYF. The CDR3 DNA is TGTGCCACCCACCAGGGGGCAGCGTCCTACGAGCAGTACTTC.